This T cell receptor beta chain is from a study of spatial heterogeneity in lung cancer. Trimming removed 2 bases at V and 4 bases at J, with 16 bases between. The CDR3 has 16 residues. In TCRdb, the 5' RACE reads were re-called with MiXCR into one record per CDR3 protein. Here the sample spans approximately 10,000 distinct CDR3 sequences, 5% to 5.5% being singletons. Study-level results: Counts that tracked tumor mutation counts were those of expanded intratumoral alpha and beta TCRs.

The sample holds many counts of this clonotype. What it recognizes is unknown. The sample's time point: sample taken at primary tumor resection. This clonotype was sampled from a male donor with early-stage non-small cell lung cancer. Here the sequenced sample was lung tumor tissue, taken at surgery. This sequence joins TRBV12-3 or TRBV12-4 and TRBJ2-3; perhaps TRBD2 as D (5 bases). The CDR3 DNA is TGTGCCAGCAGTTTAAGGAGCCCGGAGGTTGCAGATACGCAGTATTTT. Protein product: CASSLRSPEVADTQYF.